Presented here are 26 T cell receptor beta chains from one specimen sequenced in a study of cytomegalovirus exposure and HLA in healthy donors. PCR primers comprised 60 Vbeta and 13 Jbeta primers. Clones were sequenced by immunoSEQ multiplex PCR, and TCRdb holds only the in-frame ones, with some missing. The top ten hold 4.5% to 6% of the sample, which has under 150,000 clones, roughly 80% seen once. The sample was PBMCs. The receptors shown here come from a woman in her 50s in good health and CMV-seronegative.

The genes are TRBV7-9 and TRBJ2-2, with D possibly TRBD1 on 5 matching bases. Trimming shortened V by 3 bases and J by 7 bases, and 9 bases separated the two germline ends. The CDR3 contains 13 residues. Germline values: CDR1 SEHNR, CDR2 FQNEAQ (reference sequence). The CDR3 bases are TGTGCCAGCAGCTTCAGGGCGTTCGGGGAGCTGTTTTTT. Translation gives CASSFRAFGELFF.

The table lists this clone with a few counts. The V and J genes are TRBV29-1 and TRBJ1-2; 9 nucleotides line up with TRBD1. This CDR3 comprises 13 residues. V gave up 3 bases and J gave up 4 bases; unmatched junction bases: 3. Germline V gene data show CDR1 as SQVTM and CDR2 as ANQGSEA. CDR3 sequence reads: CSVETGGGYGYTF. In nucleotides, the CDR3 is TGCAGCGTTGAGACAGGGGGTGGCTATGGCTACACCTTC.

The table lists this clone with a few counts. CDR3 sequence: CASSLAGQGETQYF. The CDR3 bases are TGTGCCAGCAGCTTGGCAGGCCAGGGGGAGACCCAGTACTTC. The chain joins TRBV5-4 to TRBJ2-5; TRBD1 is a possible D gene (6 bases). Looked up from germline, CDR1 is SGHNT and CDR2 is YYREEE (reference sequence). This CDR3 has 14 amino acids. V was clipped by 0 bases and J by 5 bases, with 11 bases between them.

This chain uses TRBV29-1 with TRBJ2-2; 12 bases line up with TRBD1. Losses at the gene ends were 3 bases for V and 5 bases for J; bases not matched to a gene: 4. CDR1 and CDR2 (germline): SQVTM, ANQGSEA. CDR3 length: 15 residues. CDR3 nucleotides: TGCAGCGTTGAGGGACAGGGGGCAAGAACCGGGGAGCTGTTTTTT. It encodes CSVEGQGARTGELFF.

The chain recombines TRBV5-1 with TRBJ2-3, with D unclear. CDR1 is SGHRS and CDR2 is YFSETQ in the germline V gene. The CDR3 is 15 residues long. Trimming removed 0 bases from V and 4 bases from J, with 12 bases in between. As DNA, the CDR3 is TGCGCCAGCAGCTTGGGCGCCAGGTCCCCAGATACGCAGTATTTT. It codes for CASSLGARSPDTQYF. The full variable domain, in which reference TRBV5-1 and TRBJ2-3 provide the parts outside the CDR3, is KAGVTQTPRYLIKTRGQQVTLSCSPISGHRSVSWYQQTPGQGLQFLFEYFSETQRNKGNFPGRFSGRQFSNSRSEMNVSTLELGDSALYLCASSLGARSPDTQYFGPGTRLTVL.

This rearrangement joins TRBV11-3 to TRBJ2-7; possibly TRBD1 for D (5 bases). The CDR3 runs 15 residues. Trimming cost V 6 bases and J 3 bases, with 18 bases left between them. The germline V gene encodes CDR1 SGHNT and CDR2 YENEEA. CDR3 sequence: CASSPGMAGIYEQYF. The CDR3 DNA reads as TGTGCCAGCAGTCCTGGAATGGCAGGGATCTACGAGCAGTACTTC.

The J gene is TRBJ1-1, the V gene TRBV6-5; 7 nucleotides line up with TRBD1. The J segment lost 5 bases and the V segment lost 6 bases, leaving 6 bases of the junction unmatched. CDR1 is MNHEY and CDR2 is SVGAGI in the germline V gene. The CDR3 is 13 amino acids. As DNA, the CDR3 is TGTGCCAGCAGACGGGACAGACAGACTGAAGCTTTCTTT. Its translation is CASRRDRQTEAFF.

The genes are TRBV29-1 and TRBJ1-1; no reliable D call. From germline, CDR1 is SQVTM and CDR2 ANQGSEA. V lost 7 bases, J lost 1 base, and 10 bases lay in between. The CDR3 loop spans 12 amino acids. The CDR3 protein is CSAAGKNTEAFF. The CDR3 nucleotides are TGCAGCGCCGCCGGGAAGAACACTGAAGCTTTCTTT.

This clone showed up just once. V usage is TRBV11-3 and J usage is TRBJ2-3, with TRBD2 as a possible D gene (5 bases). The CDR3 is 13 amino acids. Germline loops: CDR1 SGHNT, CDR2 YENEEA. Trimming pared 3 bases from V and 7 bases from J, leaving 11 bases between. The CDR3 reads CASSLGAPNTQYF. CDR3 bases: TGTGCCAGCAGCTTGGGAGCGCCCAATACGCAGTATTTT.

The chain recombines TRBV6-1 with TRBJ2-7, with 10 bases aligning to TRBD1. With V trimmed by 4 bases and J by 6 bases, 9 bases remained unmatched. Per germline, CDR1 MNHNS and CDR2 SASEGT. CDR3 length: 15 residues. CDR3 amino acids: CASSATGTGVAEQYF. The CDR3 DNA reads TGTGCCAGCAGTGCGACCGGGACAGGGGTTGCCGAGCAGTACTTC.

This chain joins TRBV9 and TRBJ1-3; 10 bases map to TRBD1. The CDR3 extends over 17 amino acids. V lost 2 bases, J lost 1 base, and 6 bases stayed unmatched. The germline V gene has CDR1 SGDLS and CDR2 YYNGEE. The CDR3 here is CASSVTGGGWSGNTIYF. The CDR3 nucleotides are TGTGCCAGCAGCGTGACAGGGGGCGGTTGGTCTGGAAACACCATATATTTT.

This clone was observed a handful of times. The V gene is TRBV9, the J gene TRBJ1-5; unclear D gene. The V gene lost 0 bases and the J gene lost 5 bases, with 6 bases spanning the gap. Germline CDR1 SGDLS, CDR2 YYNGEE. This CDR3 has 13 amino acids. CDR3 sequence: CASSVGADQPQHF. In nucleotides, the CDR3 is TGTGCCAGCAGCGTAGGAGCCGATCAGCCCCAGCATTTT.

V is TRBV2 and J is TRBJ2-3; a weak D match, TRBD1 (6 bases). Trimming removed 6 bases at V and 3 bases at J, with 22 bases between. Germline assignment: CDR1 SNHLY and CDR2 FYNNEI. The CDR3 has 17 amino acids. CDR3 nucleotide sequence: TGTGCCAGCAGGAACGCACTTGTGGGGGCCGGGACAGATACGCAGTATTTT. Translating it yields CASRNALVGAGTDTQYF.

The rearrangement uses TRBV5-6 and TRBJ2-3; possibly TRBD1 for D (6 bases). The V end lost 4 bases, the J end lost 3 bases, and 12 bases lay between the germline ends. The CDR3 has 14 residues. Per the germline V gene, CDR1 is SGHDT and CDR2 is YYEEEE. This CDR3 reads CASSTGQWTDTQYF. The CDR3 DNA is TGTGCCAGCAGCACCGGACAGTGGACAGATACGCAGTATTTT. Using reference TRBV5-6 and TRBJ2-3 for the parts outside the CDR3, the full variable domain is DAGVTQSPTHLIKTRGQQVTLRCSPKSGHDTVSWYQQALGQGPQFIFQYYEEEERQRGNFPDRFSGHQFPNYSSELNVNALLLGDSALYLCASSTGQWTDTQYFGPGTRLTVL.

The chain is built from TRBV18 and TRBJ1-6; 7 bases match TRBD1. Germline CDR1 reads KGHSH; CDR2 reads LQKENI. Trimming cost V 2 bases and J 5 bases; bases outside gene matches: 9. This CDR3 is built from 17 residues. The CDR3 nucleotides read TGTGCCAGCTCACCAATGAGGGGGCGCGTAGATAATTCACCCCTCCACTTT. Its protein is CASSPMRGRVDNSPLHF.

As to this clone: One junction end disagrees with the germline gene, perhaps due to a read error. This CDR3 is also generated by other DNA sequences in the sample. The chain employs TRBV27 and TRBJ1-1, with D hard to call. Germline CDR1 reads MNHEY; CDR2 reads SMNVEV (reference sequence). The CDR3 sequence is 13 residues long. CDR3 sequence (DNA): TGTGCCAGCAGTTTTGGGCCGAACACTGAAGCCTTCTTT. This translates into CASSFGPNTEAFF.

Worth noting for this clone: One junction end does not reproduce the germline sequence, and a read error may be involved. V usage is TRBV7-7 and J usage is TRBJ2-3, with 8 nucleotides matching TRBD2. Germline-derived CDR1 and CDR2 are SSHAT and FNYEAQ (reference sequence). This CDR3 comprises 16 residues. Written as DNA, the CDR3 is TGTGCTAGCAGCCGTAATAGCGGGGCTACCACAGATACGCAGTATTTT. It is translated as CASSRNSGATTDTQYF.

The rearrangement joins TRBV6-5 to TRBJ1-1, with no clear D. Germline lookup yields CDR1 MNHEY and CDR2 SVGAGI. Trimming removed 0 bases at V and 9 bases at J, with 17 bases between. The CDR3 extends over 15 amino acids. CDR3: CASSYSKFVTPQAFF. CDR3 nucleotide sequence: TGTGCCAGCAGTTACTCGAAATTCGTGACACCTCAAGCTTTCTTT.

V and J are TRBV4-2 and TRBJ2-7; 9 bases agree with TRBD1. Germline V gene sequence: CDR1 LGHNA, CDR2 YNFKEQ. This CDR3 comprises 16 residues. J gave up 3 bases and V 3 bases, and 9 bases lay outside the gene matches. The CDR3 bases are TGTGCCAGCAGCCATGGACCGGGACAGGGCCACTACGAGCAGTACTTC. Its protein product is CASSHGPGQGHYEQYF.

The chain is built from TRBV4-1 and TRBJ2-5; 8 bases line up with TRBD1. CDR1 is MGHRA, CDR2 YSYEKL, per germline. The V segment lost 3 bases and the J segment 2 bases; nucleotides outside the gene matches: 5. The CDR3 extends over 15 amino acids. CDR3 sequence reads: CASSHGQGGQETQYF. DNA for the CDR3: TGCGCCAGCAGCCACGGACAGGGTGGGCAAGAGACCCAGTACTTC.

This rearrangement joins TRBV4-1 to TRBJ2-2; 12 bases match TRBD2. CDR1 is MGHRA and CDR2 is YSYEKL in the germline V gene. Unmatched junction bases numbered 3, after V lost 4 bases and J lost 3 bases. CDR3 length equals 16 residues. The CDR3 nucleotides are TGCGCCAGCAGCCTAGGGACTAGCGGGTACACCGGGGAGCTGTTTTTT. It translates to CASSLGTSGYTGELFF.

The CDR3 bases are TGCAGCGGCGCTAGGAACTCCTACAATGAGCAGTTCTTC. As protein: CSGARNSYNEQFF. V is TRBV29-1 and J is TRBJ2-1; no clear D gene. V dropped 7 bases and J dropped 0 bases, with 10 bases sitting between them. This CDR3 spans 13 amino acids. Looked up from germline, CDR1 is SQVTM and CDR2 is ANQGSEA.

The chain employs TRBV7-6 and TRBJ2-1, with TRBD1 as a possible D gene (6 bases). CDR1 SGHVS and CDR2 FNYEAQ come from the germline V gene. The CDR3 spans 15 residues. The V end lost 7 bases, the J end lost 0 bases, and 13 bases lay between the germline ends. The CDR3 DNA sequence: TGTGCCAGCACTATAGGGGGATCCTCCTACAATGAGCAGTTCTTC. Encoded protein: CASTIGGSSYNEQFF.

This sequence joins TRBV11-2 and TRBJ2-7; possible D gene TRBD1, 5 bases. CDR3 size: 13 residues. The ends were cut back, 2 bases at V and 1 base at J, with 6 bases in the middle. Germline V lookup: CDR1 SGHAT, CDR2 FQNNGV. CDR3 bases: TGTGCCAGCAGCTTACAGGGATCCTACGAGCAGTACTTC. Translated, it gives CASSLQGSYEQYF. The full variable domain, rest sourced from reference TRBV11-2 and TRBJ2-7, is EAGVAQSPRYKIIEKRQSVAFWCNPISGHATLYWYQQILGQGPKLLIQFQNNGVVDDSQLPKDRFSAERLKGVDSTLKIQPAKLEDSAVYLCASSLQGSYEQYFGPGTRLTVT.

In its sample, this clone was seen a few times. CDR3 sequence (DNA): TGTGCCAGCAGCTCAGAGACAGGGACTGGAAACACCATATATTTT. Translating gives CASSSETGTGNTIYF. The chain couples TRBV13 to TRBJ1-3, with 7 bases fitting TRBD1. The junction had 5 bases not matched to a gene; V was cut back by 4 bases and J by 2 bases. The germline V gene encodes CDR1 PRHDT and CDR2 FYEKMQ (reference sequence). The CDR3 runs 15 residues.

The table lists this clone with a few counts. V gene TRBV6-5 combines with J gene TRBJ1-5; 9 nucleotides agree with TRBD1. Germline V gene data show CDR1 as MNHEY and CDR2 as SVGAGI. After removal of 6 bases from V and 4 bases from J, the junction contained 7 bases not matched to a gene. This CDR3 region has 15 residues. The DNA of the CDR3 is TGTGCCAGCAGCCTACAGGGGGCGCCGAATCAGCCCCAGCATTTT. Protein: CASSLQGAPNQPQHF.